This is a list of T cell receptor beta chains from one sample in a study of blood T cells in healthy people across ages. TCRdb analysed the 5' RACE reads with MiXCR anew, one entry per CDR3 protein. The table records approximately 2,000,000 distinct CDR3 sequences, around 40% of them present only once. Input material: blood. The receptors derive from a human donor in good health. The CDR3 runs from the conserved cysteine through the conserved F or W. A D gene is named only where the DNA matches it firmly. Clone size appears in some rows only: once, few, many, or a class for an expanded clone.

clone size: -; V gene: TRBV20-1; J gene: TRBJ2-3; D gene: TRBD1; CDR3 DNA: TGCAGTGCCCCAGGGGGGACAGGGTCCACAGATACGCAGTATTTT; CDR3 protein: CSAPGGTGSTDTQYF
clone size: few; V gene: TRBV7-2; J gene: TRBJ2-7; D gene: -; CDR3 DNA: TGTGCCAGCAGCTTAGGTCTGGACAGCCCCTACGAGCAGTACTTC; CDR3 protein: CASSLGLDSPYEQYF
clone size: -; V gene: TRBV7-8; J gene: TRBJ2-5; D gene: TRBD1; CDR3 DNA: TGTGCCAGCAGGCAGGGGACAGGGGATGAGACCCAGTACTTC; CDR3 protein: CASRQGTGDETQYF
clone size: -; V gene: TRBV13; J gene: TRBJ1-2; D gene: -; CDR3 DNA: TGTGCCAGCAGCTTAATGGCGGATTGGAACTATGGCTACACCTTC; CDR3 protein: CASSLMADWNYGYTF
clone size: -; V gene: TRBV20-1; J gene: TRBJ2-7; D gene: -; CDR3 DNA: TGCAGTGCTAGCGCTACCGGGACCGGCAAAGAGGCCCAGTACTTC; CDR3 protein: CSASATGTGKEAQYF
clone size: -; V gene: TRBV7-2; J gene: TRBJ1-1; D gene: TRBD1; CDR3 DNA: TGTGCCAGCAGCCTTCGGACAGGGGGCGAAGCTTTCTTT; CDR3 protein: CASSLRTGGEAFF
clone size: -; V gene: TRBV20-1; J gene: TRBJ1-1; D gene: -; CDR3 DNA: TGCAGTGCCTTTGGCCTGGACAGGAACACTGAAGCTTTCTTT; CDR3 protein: CSAFGLDRNTEAFF
clone size: few; V gene: TRBV29-1; J gene: TRBJ2-7; D gene: TRBD1; CDR3 DNA: TGCAGCGTCAGGGGACAGGGTTACGAGCAGTACTTC; CDR3 protein: CSVRGQGYEQYF
clone size: few; V gene: TRBV11-2; J gene: TRBJ2-7; D gene: -; CDR3 DNA: TGTGCCAGCAGCTCCCTCGTTCCGGGCCTACGAAGGGCGATCTCCCCGAGCGAGCAGTACTTC; CDR3 protein: CASSSLVPGLRRAISPSEQYF
clone size: many; V gene: TRBV6-5; J gene: TRBJ2-3; D gene: -; CDR3 DNA: TGTGCCAGCAGTTATCCCCACACAGATACGCAGTATTTT; CDR3 protein: CASSYPHTDTQYF
clone size: -; V gene: TRBV12-5; J gene: TRBJ2-3; D gene: TRBD2; CDR3 DNA: TGTGCTAGTGGAGGACTAGGCATACCAGATACGCAGTATTTT; CDR3 protein: CASGGLGIPDTQYF
clone size: few; V gene: TRBV6-1; J gene: TRBJ1-2; D gene: TRBD1; CDR3 DNA: TGTGCCAGCAATCAGGACAGGGCGGCTCATGGCTACACCTTC; CDR3 protein: CASNQDRAAHGYTF
clone size: -; V gene: TRBV2; J gene: TRBJ2-7; D gene: -; CDR3 DNA: TGTGCCAGCACGGCCAGCTACTCCTACGAGCAGTACTTC; CDR3 protein: CASTASYSYEQYF
clone size: few; V gene: TRBV12-3/TRBV12-4; J gene: TRBJ1-1; D gene: TRBD1; CDR3 DNA: TGTGCCAGCAGTAGACAGGGGGACACCACTGAAGCTTTCTTT; CDR3 protein: CASSRQGDTTEAFF
clone size: -; V gene: TRBV5-1; J gene: TRBJ2-5; D gene: TRBD2; CDR3 DNA: TGCGCCAGCAGCCGCCAACTAGCGATCGGGGAGACCCAGTACTTC; CDR3 protein: CASSRQLAIGETQYF
clone size: once; V gene: TRBV5-1; J gene: TRBJ2-2; D gene: TRBD1; CDR3 DNA: TGCGCCAGCAGTTCCCAGGGGGCCACCGGGGAGCTGTTTTTT; CDR3 protein: CASSSQGATGELFF
clone size: -; V gene: TRBV12-3/TRBV12-4; J gene: TRBJ2-4; D gene: TRBD1; CDR3 DNA: TGTGCCAGCCACCGCGGGTTACAGGGGGCGGGTGAGCAGTACTTC; CDR3 protein: CASHRGLQGAGEQYF
clone size: once; V gene: TRBV20-1; J gene: TRBJ2-3; D gene: TRBD1; CDR3 DNA: TGCAGTGCCAACGACCGGGACAGGGTCATAGATACGCAGTATTTT; CDR3 protein: CSANDRDRVIDTQYF
clone size: -; V gene: TRBV20-1; J gene: TRBJ2-2; D gene: TRBD1; CDR3 DNA: TGCAGTGCTAGGGACAGGGTCAACACCGGGGAGCTGTTTTTT; CDR3 protein: CSARDRVNTGELFF
clone size: few; V gene: TRBV4-2; J gene: TRBJ2-5; D gene: TRBD2; CDR3 DNA: TGTGCCAGCAGCCCCGCTAGCGGGAACCAAGAGACCCAGTACTTC; CDR3 protein: CASSPASGNQETQYF
clone size: -; V gene: TRBV4-1; J gene: TRBJ1-1; D gene: -; CDR3 DNA: TGCGCCAGCAACGACAGGAACGGGAACACTGAAGCTTTCTTT; CDR3 protein: CASNDRNGNTEAFF
clone size: -; V gene: TRBV21-1; J gene: TRBJ2-7; D gene: -; CDR3 DNA: TGTGCCAGCAGCACTGGGGGAGGGGCAATCCTAACTACCTACGAGCAGTACTTC; CDR3 protein: CASSTGGGAILTTYEQYF
clone size: few; V gene: TRBV2; J gene: TRBJ2-7; D gene: -; CDR3 DNA: TGTGCCAGCAGTGGAACTCCTTTCTCCTACGAGCAGTACTTC; CDR3 protein: CASSGTPFSYEQYF
clone size: -; V gene: TRBV10-3; J gene: TRBJ1-6; D gene: -; CDR3 DNA: TGTGCCATCAGGTCAGGAGAGGGCTATAATTCACCCCTCCACTTT; CDR3 protein: CAIRSGEGYNSPLHF
clone size: -; V gene: TRBV27; J gene: TRBJ2-2; D gene: -; CDR3 DNA: TGTGCCAGCAGTTTATCGTGGGGGACCGGGGAGCTGTTTTTT; CDR3 protein: CASSLSWGTGELFF
clone size: -; V gene: TRBV24-1; J gene: TRBJ2-3; D gene: -; CDR3 DNA: TGTGCCAAACCAAACGGTATAGTGTGTGCAGATACGCAGTATTTT; CDR3 protein: CAKPNGIVCADTQYF
clone size: many; V gene: TRBV5-1; J gene: TRBJ1-2; D gene: -; CDR3 DNA: TGTGCCAGCAGCTTAGCAGGGAACTATGGCTACACCTTC; CDR3 protein: CASSLAGNYGYTF
clone size: few; V gene: TRBV7-2; J gene: TRBJ2-5; D gene: -; CDR3 DNA: TGTGCCAGCAGCTTAAACCCCCGCCCCCAAGAGACCCAGTACTTC; CDR3 protein: CASSLNPRPQETQYF
clone size: few; V gene: TRBV20-1; J gene: TRBJ1-2; D gene: -; CDR3 DNA: TGCAGTGCTACGAGTTTCCAAGGAGCTAACTATGGCTACACCTTC; CDR3 protein: CSATSFQGANYGYTF
clone size: -; V gene: TRBV6-2/TRBV6-3; J gene: TRBJ1-2; D gene: TRBD1; CDR3 DNA: TGTGCCAGCAGTCCTTGGGACAGCCTGTACTATGGCTACACCTTC; CDR3 protein: CASSPWDSLYYGYTF
clone size: -; V gene: TRBV20-1; J gene: TRBJ1-2; D gene: -; CDR3 DNA: TGCAGTGCTAGAGGCGCAATTGCTAACTATGGCTACACCTTC; CDR3 protein: CSARGAIANYGYTF
clone size: -; V gene: TRBV5-1; J gene: TRBJ1-4; D gene: -; CDR3 DNA: TGCGCCAGCAGCTTCCCCGGGACACCTGAAAAACTGTTTTTT; CDR3 protein: CASSFPGTPEKLFF
clone size: few; V gene: TRBV24-1; J gene: TRBJ2-1; D gene: TRBD2; CDR3 DNA: TGTGCCACCAGTGATAGACCGGGACTAGCGGGGGTAAATGAGCAGTTCTTC; CDR3 protein: CATSDRPGLAGVNEQFF
clone size: -; V gene: TRBV29-1; J gene: TRBJ2-7; D gene: TRBD1; CDR3 DNA: TGCAGCGCCAACCGAGGGACAGGGGTACACGAGCAGTACTTC; CDR3 protein: CSANRGTGVHEQYF
clone size: -; V gene: TRBV7-3; J gene: TRBJ1-1; D gene: -; CDR3 DNA: TGTGCCAGCAGTCGTCTATCGGACACTGAAGCTTTCTTT; CDR3 protein: CASSRLSDTEAFF
clone size: many; V gene: TRBV20-1; J gene: TRBJ2-5; D gene: TRBD2; CDR3 DNA: TGCAGTGCAACCCCGGGGGGTTTAATGGACCAAGAGACCCAGTACTTC; CDR3 protein: CSATPGGLMDQETQYF
clone size: -; V gene: TRBV7-2; J gene: TRBJ1-1; D gene: TRBD1; CDR3 DNA: TGTGCCAGCAGCTTAGGGGACAGACCGAACACTGAAGCTTTCTTT; CDR3 protein: CASSLGDRPNTEAFF
clone size: -; V gene: TRBV6-6; J gene: TRBJ2-1; D gene: -; CDR3 DNA: TGTGCCAGCAGTAAGCTAGCAAGTCATGAGCAGTTCTTC; CDR3 protein: CASSKLASHEQFF
clone size: -; V gene: TRBV10-3; J gene: TRBJ2-1; D gene: -; CDR3 DNA: TGTGCCATCATGGGTGCGTCGGAATACAATGAGCAGTTCTTC; CDR3 protein: CAIMGASEYNEQFF
clone size: few; V gene: TRBV3-1; J gene: TRBJ2-1; D gene: -; CDR3 DNA: TGTGCCAGCAGCCAAGATTGGGGCGGGAATGAGCAGTTCTTC; CDR3 protein: CASSQDWGGNEQFF
clone size: few; V gene: TRBV5-1; J gene: TRBJ2-6; D gene: -; CDR3 DNA: TGCGCCAGCACATCACAGCCCTCTGGGGCCAACGTCCTGACTTTC; CDR3 protein: CASTSQPSGANVLTF
clone size: -; V gene: TRBV12-3/TRBV12-4; J gene: TRBJ1-2; D gene: TRBD1; CDR3 DNA: TGTGCCAGCAGCCGTCATCGACAGGGGGGCAATCATGGCTACACCTTC; CDR3 protein: CASSRHRQGGNHGYTF
clone size: few; V gene: TRBV12-3/TRBV12-4; J gene: TRBJ2-2; D gene: -; CDR3 DNA: TGTGCCAGCAGTAATAGTCAGGCCGGGGAGCTGTTTTTT; CDR3 protein: CASSNSQAGELFF
clone size: -; V gene: TRBV4-3; J gene: TRBJ1-5; D gene: -; CDR3 DNA: TGCGCCAGCAGCCAAGATCTATGGGCCAGCAATCAGCCCCAGCATTTT; CDR3 protein: CASSQDLWASNQPQHF
clone size: few; V gene: TRBV7-8; J gene: TRBJ1-2; D gene: -; CDR3 DNA: TGTGCCAGCAGCCCAGTAAGCTTGTCCCAGTACACCTTC; CDR3 protein: CASSPVSLSQYTF
clone size: -; V gene: TRBV6-5; J gene: TRBJ1-1; D gene: -; CDR3 DNA: TGTGCCAGCAGCCCCATTAGGGGCACTGAAGCTTTCTTT; CDR3 protein: CASSPIRGTEAFF
clone size: -; V gene: TRBV27; J gene: TRBJ2-1; D gene: -; CDR3 DNA: TGTGCCAGCAGTCCGGGTCGGGGGGCATACAATGAGCAGTTCTTC; CDR3 protein: CASSPGRGAYNEQFF
clone size: few; V gene: TRBV5-1; J gene: TRBJ2-7; D gene: TRBD1; CDR3 DNA: TGCGCCAGCAGGGGACAGGGGGGGATAATCTACGAGCAGTACTTC; CDR3 protein: CASRGQGGIIYEQYF
clone size: -; V gene: TRBV20-1; J gene: TRBJ1-4; D gene: -; CDR3 DNA: TGCAGTGCGACTCCTGGGTTAGAGGAAAAACTGTTTTTT; CDR3 protein: CSATPGLEEKLFF
clone size: -; V gene: TRBV3-1; J gene: TRBJ2-5; D gene: -; CDR3 DNA: TGTGCCAGCAGCCCTCCAGGCCTCGAGACCCAGTACTTC; CDR3 protein: CASSPPGLETQYF
clone size: few; V gene: TRBV27; J gene: TRBJ1-2; D gene: -; CDR3 DNA: TGTGCCAGCATGACGGACGGTAACTTCTATGGCTACACCTTC; CDR3 protein: CASMTDGNFYGYTF
clone size: -; V gene: TRBV20-1; J gene: TRBJ1-2; D gene: -; CDR3 DNA: TGCAGTGCTAGAGTTCACGGGGCTTCCGCCTATGGCTACACCTTC; CDR3 protein: CSARVHGASAYGYTF
clone size: few; V gene: TRBV2; J gene: TRBJ1-4; D gene: -; CDR3 DNA: TGTGCCAGCAGTGTTGCGCCTAGCGGACGAAAACTGTTTTTT; CDR3 protein: CASSVAPSGRKLFF
clone size: -; V gene: TRBV4-3; J gene: TRBJ2-1; D gene: TRBD1; CDR3 DNA: TGCGCCAGCAGCCAAAATGGGTTAGGGGGCGGAGATGAGCAGTTCTTC; CDR3 protein: CASSQNGLGGGDEQFF